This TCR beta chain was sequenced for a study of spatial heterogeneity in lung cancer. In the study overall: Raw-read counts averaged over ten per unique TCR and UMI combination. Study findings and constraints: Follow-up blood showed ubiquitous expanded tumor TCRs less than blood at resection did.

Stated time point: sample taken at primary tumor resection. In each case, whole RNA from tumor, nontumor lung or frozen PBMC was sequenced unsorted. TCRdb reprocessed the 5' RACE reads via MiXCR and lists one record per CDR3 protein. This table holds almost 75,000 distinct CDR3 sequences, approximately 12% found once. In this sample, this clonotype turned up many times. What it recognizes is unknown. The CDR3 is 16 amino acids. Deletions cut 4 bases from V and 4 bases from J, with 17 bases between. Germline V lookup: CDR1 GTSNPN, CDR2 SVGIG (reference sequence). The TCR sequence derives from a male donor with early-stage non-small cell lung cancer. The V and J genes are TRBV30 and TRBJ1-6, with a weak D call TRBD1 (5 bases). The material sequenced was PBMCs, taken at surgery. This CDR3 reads CAWMAGWGTYNSPLHF. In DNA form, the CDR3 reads TGTGCCTGGATGGCAGGCTGGGGCACATATAATTCACCCCTCCACTTT.